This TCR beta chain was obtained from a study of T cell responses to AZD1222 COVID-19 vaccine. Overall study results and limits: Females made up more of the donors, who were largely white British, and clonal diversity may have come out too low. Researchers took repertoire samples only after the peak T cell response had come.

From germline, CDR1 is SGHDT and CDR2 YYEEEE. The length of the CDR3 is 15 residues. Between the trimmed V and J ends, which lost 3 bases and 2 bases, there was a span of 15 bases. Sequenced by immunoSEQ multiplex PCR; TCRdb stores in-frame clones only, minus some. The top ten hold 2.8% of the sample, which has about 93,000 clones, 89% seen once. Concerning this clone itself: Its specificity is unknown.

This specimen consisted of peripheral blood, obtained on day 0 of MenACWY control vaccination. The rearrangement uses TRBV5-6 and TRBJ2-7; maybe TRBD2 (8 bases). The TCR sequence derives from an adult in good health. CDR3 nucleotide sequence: TGTGCCAGCAGCTCGGGAGGGACAGTGGCCTACGAGCAGTACTTC. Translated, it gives CASSSGGTVAYEQYF.